This TCR beta chain comes out of a study of blood T cell repertoires in COVID-19. For the study at large: There were acute and convalescent COVID-19 samples, and they came from the United States, Italy and Spain. PBMCs, B-cell-depleted T cells, or T cells provided the cDNA or gDNA that made up the material.

This CDR3 contains 15 residues. The germline CDR1 and CDR2 sequences are MRHNA and SNTAGT. The V gene lost 5 bases and the J gene lost 3 bases, with 13 bases spanning the gap. Source study methods: Estimated nucleated cell counts came from reference gene primer amplification. Data came from immunoSEQ multiplex PCR; TCRdb stores just in-frame clones and leaves some out. D and trimming were read from the DNA, whereas the V and J calls and clone size are those reported in that table. The data contain about 180,000 clones, roughly 88% of them singletons. Followed longitudinally, the Seattle patients had been enrolled during active infection.

The chain employs TRBV6-4 and TRBJ2-2, with D unclear. Sequencing was carried out using peripheral blood. This receptor was taken from a woman aged 40-49 years with COVID-19, enrolled during active disease. The CDR3 bases are TGTGCCAGCAGTTTTTCCGCGGCGGACACCGGGGAGCTGTTTTTT. It yields the protein CASSFSAADTGELFF.